This T cell receptor beta chain stems from a study of blood T cells in healthy people across ages. Then a second PCR, running roughly 7 to 11 cycles, was carried out with a sample-barcoded 5' primer and a J-beta primer mix. TCRdb redid the calling of the 5' RACE reads with MiXCR, one entry per CDR3 protein. The sample comprises 500,000 to 700,000 distinct CDR3 sequences, approximately 30% of which are singletons, and around 16% rests with the top ten. Regarding the study as a whole: With age, beta diversity per million T cells declined roughly linearly, significantly by approximately 40. Naive CD4+ cell counts and diversity both ran higher in long-lived than in aged donors. It was not possible, with unsorted PBMCs, to conclusively compare naive and antigen-experienced cells.

This CDR3 has 16 residues. The germline CDR1 and CDR2 sequences are DFQATT and SNEGSKA (reference sequence). Germline trimming cut 3 bases from V and 8 bases from J; bases unmatched to any gene: 15. This clonotype was observed many times. Its cognate antigen is unknown. V usage is TRBV20-1 and J usage is TRBJ2-5; 10 bases match TRBD2. The specimen was blood. This TCR derives from a woman aged 80 or older in good health. The CDR3 reads CSARGLGEASGGTQYF. CDR3 nucleotide sequence: TGCAGTGCTAGGGGGCTGGGGGAAGCTAGCGGGGGTACCCAGTACTTC.